One and the same sample provided the 18 T cell receptor beta chains below, sequenced in a study of blood T cell repertoires in COVID-19. Clones were read by immunoSEQ multiplex PCR, and TCRdb kept only the in-frame ones, dropping some. The sample lists about 37,000 clones; more than 75% were seen once. What was sequenced was peripheral blood. The source of these receptors is a human donor in a cohort sampled during active COVID-19.

This clone was found a few times. CDR3 region: CASSPGTRGQPQHF. The CDR3 coding sequence is TGTGCCAGCAGCCCCGGGACACGCGGTCAGCCCCAGCATTTT. The chain carries TRBV6-2 or TRBV6-3 and TRBJ1-5; D may be TRBD1 (6 bases). This CDR3 region has 14 residues. From germline, CDR1 is MNHEY and CDR2 SVGEGT. V dropped 6 bases and J dropped 6 bases, with 15 bases sitting between them.

J is TRBJ2-7 and V is TRBV6-6; 8 nucleotides align to TRBD1. The germline CDR1 and CDR2 sequences are MNHNY and SVGAGI (reference sequence). The CDR3 runs 15 residues. V was clipped by 6 bases and J by 6 bases; unmatched bases: 13. The CDR3, as DNA: TGTGCCAGCAGCCAAACGACAGGGGAAAGGAGCGAGCAGTACTTC. Translating gives CASSQTTGERSEQYF.

The DNA of the CDR3 is TGTGCCACCAGCAGAGGGGGGGGAAAACTGTTTTTT. Translated: CATSRGGGKLFF. The chain links TRBV15 to TRBJ1-4, with D maybe TRBD1 (5 bases). The CDR3 spans 12 residues. V was cut by 1 base and J by 10 bases, with 7 bases left in between. Germline lookup yields CDR1 LNHNV and CDR2 YYDKDF (reference sequence).

The gene calls are TRBV4-1 and TRBJ1-6; unclear D gene. Germline CDR1 and CDR2: MGHRA and YSYEKL. Trimming stripped 4 bases from V and 6 bases from J, with 10 bases between. The length of the CDR3 is 14 residues. Here the CDR3 reads CASSPITPNSPLHF. The CDR3, as DNA: TGCGCCAGCAGCCCTATTACCCCTAATTCACCCCTCCACTTT.

The chain recombines TRBV3-1 (or the pseudogene TRBV3-2) with TRBJ2-2, with 9 bases that match TRBD2. Unmatched junction bases numbered 7, after V lost 5 bases and J lost 6 bases. This CDR3 comprises 15 residues. CDR1 and CDR2 (germline): LGHDT, YNNKEL (reference sequence). CDR3 in amino acids: CASSFLAGFPGELFF. CDR3 DNA sequence: TGTGCCAGCAGCTTTCTAGCGGGGTTCCCCGGGGAGCTGTTTTTT.

CDR3 loop: CAHQVANTGELFF. CDR3 nucleotides: TGTGCCCACCAAGTGGCAAACACCGGGGAGCTGTTTTTT. This sequence joins TRBV30 and TRBJ2-2; D not certain. Germline values: CDR1 GTSNPN, CDR2 SVGIG (reference sequence). The CDR3 is made up of 13 amino acids. Trimming shortened V by 8 bases and J by 2 bases, and 12 bases separated the two germline ends.

This sequence joins TRBV10-2 and TRBJ2-2, with a tentative D call TRBD2 (6 bases). With 5 bases removed from V and 5 bases from J, the gap between germline ends came to 12 bases. From germline, CDR1 is WSHSY and CDR2 SAAADI. The CDR3 runs 14 residues. The CDR3 sequence is CASSPPRGTGELFF. CDR3 nucleotide sequence: TGCGCCAGCAGTCCTCCCCGGGGGACCGGGGAGCTGTTTTTT.

The gene calls are TRBV25-1 and TRBJ2-5, with 7 bases aligning to TRBD1. The CDR3 length is 15 residues. CDR1 is MGHDK, CDR2 SYGVNS, per germline. Germline trimming cut 4 bases from V and 1 base from J; bases unmatched to any gene: 6. CDR3 sequence: CASSATTGTQETQYF. CDR3 nucleotides: TGTGCCAGCAGTGCGACGACAGGGACCCAAGAGACCCAGTACTTC. Supplemented by reference TRBV25-1 and TRBJ2-5, the full variable domain reads EADIYQTPRYLVIGTGKKITLECSQTMGHDKMYWYQQDPGMELHLIHYSYGVNSTEKGDLSSESTVSRIRTEHFPLTLESARPSHTSQYLCASSATTGTQETQYFGPGTRLLVL.

The J gene is TRBJ1-5, the V gene TRBV24-1; D gene ambiguous. The CDR3 has 15 residues. Looked up from germline, CDR1 is KGHDR and CDR2 is SFDVKD. V lost 3 bases and J 2 bases, leaving 10 bases between the germline ends. CDR3 sequence: CATSDGGKGNQPQHF. In nucleotides, the CDR3 is TGTGCCACCAGTGATGGAGGCAAGGGCAATCAGCCCCAGCATTTT.

This sequence joins TRBV5-6 and TRBJ1-4; maybe TRBD1 (6 bases). Trimming cost V 4 bases and J 4 bases, with 14 bases left between them. From germline, CDR1 is SGHDT and CDR2 YYEEEE. The CDR3 is made up of 15 amino acids. The CDR3 DNA sequence: TGTGCCAGCAGCAGGGGGATGGGTCTTAATGAAAAACTGTTTTTT. It specifies CASSRGMGLNEKLFF.

CDR3 nucleotides: TGTGCCAGCAGTGAAAACGCAGGCCCGGGGGTGACCCAGTACTTC. It translates to CASSENAGPGVTQYF. The chain employs TRBV2 and TRBJ2-5, with a weak D call TRBD2 (6 bases). Germline lookup yields CDR1 SNHLY and CDR2 FYNNEI. The germline V and J ends were trimmed by 2 bases and 7 bases, with 17 bases remaining between them. The CDR3 sequence is 15 residues long.

The V gene is TRBV3-1 (or the pseudogene TRBV3-2), the J gene TRBJ2-5; D gene uncertain. This CDR3 is built from 15 residues. Germline V gene data show CDR1 as LGHDT and CDR2 as YNNKEL (reference sequence). Trimming removed 1 base at V and 3 bases at J, with 12 bases between. The CDR3 protein is CASSQARSSKETQYF. The CDR3 DNA follows: TGTGCCAGCAGCCAAGCAAGGTCTAGTAAAGAGACCCAGTACTTC.

V is TRBV18 and J is TRBJ2-3, with 9 bases aligning to TRBD2. Germline V gene data show CDR1 as KGHSH and CDR2 as LQKENI. J gave up 4 bases and V 6 bases, and 8 bases lay outside the gene matches. The CDR3 sequence is 15 residues long. The CDR3 DNA follows: TGTGCCAGCTCCCGCTCTAGCGGGGAGGCAGATACGCAGTATTTT. Amino acids: CASSRSSGEADTQYF.

The table lists this clone with a few counts. V gene TRBV27 combines with J gene TRBJ2-2; D not resolved. V was shortened by 5 bases and J by 0 bases, with 13 bases between the two germline ends. From germline, CDR1 is MNHEY and CDR2 SMNVEV (reference sequence). The CDR3 covers 16 residues. This CDR3 reads CASSRLLGTNTGELFF. The CDR3 nucleotides read TGTGCCAGCAGTCGCCTCCTGGGCACGAACACCGGGGAGCTGTTTTTT.

The chain couples TRBV28 to TRBJ2-1, with 8 bases identical to TRBD1. With V trimmed by 10 bases and J by 6 bases, 11 bases remained unmatched. Germline CDR1 and CDR2: MDHEN and SYDVKM. This CDR3 has 14 amino acids. The CDR3 protein is CATDTRTGINEQFF. The CDR3 region has the DNA TGTGCCACCGACACCCGGACAGGGATCAATGAGCAGTTCTTC.

The chain employs TRBV5-4 and TRBJ2-7; maybe TRBD1 (6 bases). Germline assignment: CDR1 SGHNT and CDR2 YYREEE (reference sequence). V lost 3 bases to trimming and J lost 2 bases, with 18 bases between them. The CDR3 contains 16 residues. CDR3 residues: CASSSDLRGKAYEQYF. As DNA, the CDR3 is TGTGCCAGCAGCTCCGACCTAAGGGGGAAAGCCTACGAGCAGTACTTC. Looking up the rest from reference TRBV5-4 and TRBJ2-7 gives the full variable domain: ETGVTQSPTHLIKTRGQQVTLRCSSQSGHNTVSWYQQALGQGPQFIFQYYREEENGRGNFPPRFSGLQFPNYSSELNVNALELDDSALYLCASSSDLRGKAYEQYFGPGTRLTVT.

The chain links TRBV6-2 or TRBV6-3 to TRBJ2-6, with D uncertain. CDR3 length: 15 amino acids. The V end was cut by 5 bases, the J end by 0 bases, with 8 bases between. Germline V gene data show CDR1 as MNHEY and CDR2 as SVGEGT. CDR3 in amino acids: CASSNSFSGANVLTF. The CDR3 nucleotides are TGTGCCAGCAGTAACAGCTTCTCTGGGGCCAACGTCCTGACTTTC.

The chain carries TRBV3-1 (or the pseudogene TRBV3-2) and TRBJ2-1, with 9 bases that match TRBD1. This CDR3 is built from 16 residues. The germline CDR1 and CDR2 sequences are LGHDT and YNNKEL (reference sequence). The V segment lost 1 base and the J segment 8 bases; nucleotides outside the gene matches: 9. The CDR3 protein is CASSQVGTGKFDEQFF. CDR3 DNA sequence: TGTGCCAGCAGCCAAGTGGGGACAGGGAAATTCGATGAGCAGTTCTTC.